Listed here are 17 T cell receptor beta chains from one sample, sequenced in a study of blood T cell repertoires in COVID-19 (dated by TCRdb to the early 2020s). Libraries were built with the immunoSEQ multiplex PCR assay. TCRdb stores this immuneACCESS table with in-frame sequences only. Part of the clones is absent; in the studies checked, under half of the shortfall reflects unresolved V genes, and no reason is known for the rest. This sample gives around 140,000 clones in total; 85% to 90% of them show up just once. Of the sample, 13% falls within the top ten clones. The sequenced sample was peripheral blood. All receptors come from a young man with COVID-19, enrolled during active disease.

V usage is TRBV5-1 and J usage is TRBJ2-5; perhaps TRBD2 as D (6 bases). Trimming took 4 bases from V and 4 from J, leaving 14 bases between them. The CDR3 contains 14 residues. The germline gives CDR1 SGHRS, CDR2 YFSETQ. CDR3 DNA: TGCGCCAGCAGCGGGGGACTCCGCAGAGAGACCCAGTACTTC. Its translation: CASSGGLRRETQYF.

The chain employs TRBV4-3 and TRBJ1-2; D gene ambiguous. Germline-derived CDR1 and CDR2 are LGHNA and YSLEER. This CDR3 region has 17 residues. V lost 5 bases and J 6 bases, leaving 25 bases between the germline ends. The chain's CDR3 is CASSSYLAAAGRNGYTF. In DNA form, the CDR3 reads TGCGCCAGCAGCTCCTACCTGGCAGCCGCGGGAAGAAATGGCTACACCTTC.

The CDR3 DNA is TGTGCCAGCAGTTACGACAGGGTTGGGAACACTGAAGCTTTCTTT. Protein: CASSYDRVGNTEAFF. The rearrangement joins TRBV6-2 or TRBV6-3 to TRBJ1-1; TRBD1 matches at 7 bases. The ends lost 2 bases at V and 1 base at J; junction bases unmatched: 4. Germline-derived CDR1 and CDR2 are MNHEY and SVGEGT. The CDR3 has 15 amino acids.

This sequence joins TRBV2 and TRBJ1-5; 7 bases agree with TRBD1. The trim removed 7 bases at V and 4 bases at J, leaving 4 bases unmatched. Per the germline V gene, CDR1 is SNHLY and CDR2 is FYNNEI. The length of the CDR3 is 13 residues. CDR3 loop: CASTSQGNQPQHF. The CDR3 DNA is TGTGCCAGCACCTCACAGGGGAATCAGCCCCAGCATTTT.

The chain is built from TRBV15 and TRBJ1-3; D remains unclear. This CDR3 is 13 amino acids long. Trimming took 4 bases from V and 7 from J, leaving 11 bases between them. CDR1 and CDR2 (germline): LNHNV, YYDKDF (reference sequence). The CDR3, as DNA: TGTGCCACCAGCATACGACAATACAACACCATATATTTT. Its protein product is CATSIRQYNTIYF.

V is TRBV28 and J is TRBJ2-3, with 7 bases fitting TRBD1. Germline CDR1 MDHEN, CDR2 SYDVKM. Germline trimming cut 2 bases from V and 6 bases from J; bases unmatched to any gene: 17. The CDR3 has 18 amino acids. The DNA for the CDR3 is TGTGCCAGCAGTTTAAAGAGGGCAGGGGGAATATCTTCTGATACGCAGTATTTT. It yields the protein CASSLKRAGGISSDTQYF.

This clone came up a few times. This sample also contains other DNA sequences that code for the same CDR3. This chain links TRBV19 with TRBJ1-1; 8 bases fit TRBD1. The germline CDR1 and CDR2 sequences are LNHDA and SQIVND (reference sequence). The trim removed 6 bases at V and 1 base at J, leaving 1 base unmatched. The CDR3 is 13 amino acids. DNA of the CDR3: TGTGCCAGTAGCACAGGGGGGAACACTGAAGCTTTCTTT. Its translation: CASSTGGNTEAFF.

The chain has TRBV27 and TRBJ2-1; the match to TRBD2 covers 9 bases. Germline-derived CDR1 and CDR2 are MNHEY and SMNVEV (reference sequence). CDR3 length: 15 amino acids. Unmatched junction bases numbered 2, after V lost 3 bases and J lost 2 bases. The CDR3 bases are TGTGCCAGCAGTTTGACTAGCGGCACCTACAATGAGCAGTTCTTC. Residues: CASSLTSGTYNEQFF.

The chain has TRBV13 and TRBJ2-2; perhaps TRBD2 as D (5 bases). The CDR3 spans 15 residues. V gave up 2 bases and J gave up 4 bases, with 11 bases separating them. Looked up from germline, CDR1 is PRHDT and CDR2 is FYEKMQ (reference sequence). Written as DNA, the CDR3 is TGTGCCAGCAGCTTATGGGGAGAGGGCACCGGGGAGCTGTTTTTT. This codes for CASSLWGEGTGELFF.

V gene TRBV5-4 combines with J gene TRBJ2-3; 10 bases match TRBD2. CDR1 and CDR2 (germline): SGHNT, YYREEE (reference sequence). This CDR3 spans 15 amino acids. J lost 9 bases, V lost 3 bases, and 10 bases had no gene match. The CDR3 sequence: CASSSPSGRGETQYF. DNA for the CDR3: TGTGCCAGCAGCTCCCCTAGCGGGAGAGGAGAGACGCAGTATTTT.

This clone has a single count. The CDR3 nucleotides are TGTGCCAGCAGTCCGGACAGGGGCGGGGACCATACGCAGTATTTT. Protein: CASSPDRGGDHTQYF. The chain has TRBV28 and TRBJ2-3, with TRBD1 matching 9 bases. Losses at the gene ends were 5 bases for V and 7 bases for J; bases not matched to a gene: 10. The CDR3 loop spans 15 amino acids. Germline V gene sequence: CDR1 MDHEN, CDR2 SYDVKM.

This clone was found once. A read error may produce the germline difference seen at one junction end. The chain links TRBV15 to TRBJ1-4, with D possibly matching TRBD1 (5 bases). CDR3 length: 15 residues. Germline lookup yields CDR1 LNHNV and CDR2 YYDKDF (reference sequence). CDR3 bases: TGTGCCACCAGCAGAGTCGGGGGGGTCGGCGGAAAACTGCTTTTT. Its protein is CATSRVGGVGGKLLF.

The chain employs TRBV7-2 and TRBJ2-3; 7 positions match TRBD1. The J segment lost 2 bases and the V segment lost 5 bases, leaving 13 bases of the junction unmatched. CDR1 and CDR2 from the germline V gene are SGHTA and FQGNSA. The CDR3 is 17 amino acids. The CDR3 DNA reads TGTGCCAGCAGCAAACGCAACAGGGGCCCCACCACAGATACGCAGTATTTT. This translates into CASSKRNRGPTTDTQYF. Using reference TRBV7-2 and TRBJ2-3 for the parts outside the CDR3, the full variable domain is GAGVSQSPSNKVTEKGKDVELRCDPISGHTALYWYRQSLGQGLEFLIYFQGNSAPDKSGLPSDRFSAERTGGSVSTLTIQRTQQEDSAVYLCASSKRNRGPTTDTQYFGPGTRLTVL.

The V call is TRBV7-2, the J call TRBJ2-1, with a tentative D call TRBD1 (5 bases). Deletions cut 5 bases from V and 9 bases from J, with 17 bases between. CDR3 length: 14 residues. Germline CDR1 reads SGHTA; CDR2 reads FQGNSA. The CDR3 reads CASSLFPRDFEQFF. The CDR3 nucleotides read TGTGCCAGCAGCCTTTTTCCCAGGGATTTTGAGCAGTTCTTC.

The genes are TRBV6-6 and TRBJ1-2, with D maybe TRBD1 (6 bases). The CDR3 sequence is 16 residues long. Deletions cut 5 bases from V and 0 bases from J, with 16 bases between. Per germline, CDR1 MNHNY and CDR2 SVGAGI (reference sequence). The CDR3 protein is CASSPRGGGANYGYTF. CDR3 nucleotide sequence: TGTGCCAGCAGTCCCCGGGGAGGGGGAGCTAACTATGGCTACACCTTC.

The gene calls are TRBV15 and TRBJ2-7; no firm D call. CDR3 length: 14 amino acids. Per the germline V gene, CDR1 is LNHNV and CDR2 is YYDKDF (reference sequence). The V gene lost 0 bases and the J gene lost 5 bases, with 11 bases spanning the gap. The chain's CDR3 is CATSRDHGSNEQYF. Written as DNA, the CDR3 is TGTGCCACCAGCAGAGATCACGGGTCTAACGAGCAGTACTTC. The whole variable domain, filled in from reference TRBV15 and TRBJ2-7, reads DAMVIQNPRYQVTQFGKPVTLSCSQTLNHNVMYWYQQKSSQAPKLLFHYYDKDFNNEADTPDNFQSRRPNTSFCFLDIRSPGLGDTAMYLCATSRDHGSNEQYFGPGTRLTVT.

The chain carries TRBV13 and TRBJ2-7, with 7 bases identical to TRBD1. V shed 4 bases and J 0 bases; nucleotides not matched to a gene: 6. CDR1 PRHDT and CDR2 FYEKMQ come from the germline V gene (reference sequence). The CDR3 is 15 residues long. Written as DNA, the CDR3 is TGTGCCAGCAGCTCTCCCGACAGGGTCTCCTACGAGCAGTACTTC. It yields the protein CASSSPDRVSYEQYF.